This is a list of T cell receptor beta chains from one sample in a study of blood T cell repertoires in COVID-19. Only in-frame clones appear in the TCRdb table, and some are missing; sequencing was by immunoSEQ multiplex PCR. The repertoire holds more than 200,000 clones, with over 70% as singletons. What was sequenced was peripheral blood. The receptors here all came from a man in his forties with active or convalescent COVID-19. Each CDR3 is given without its conserved first and last residue. Size is omitted from some rows. Given values are once, few, many or a class for expanded clones.

V gene	clone size	J gene	CDR3 protein
TRBV15	.	TRBJ1-2	ATSPRTGGDYGYT
TRBV7-2	.	TRBJ2-7	ASSVTSGSSYEQY
TRBV6-2/TRBV6-3	.	TRBJ2-7	ASSWTGAYEQY
TRBV9	.	TRBJ2-3	ASSLGLAWADTQY
TRBV29-1	.	TRBJ2-7	SVGRGTGFHEQY
TRBV2	few	TRBJ1-2	ASSEFGGGAYGYT
TRBV19	once	TRBJ1-2	ASSMALGRLSGYT
TRBV6-1	.	TRBJ2-1	ASSEFGTGGHNEQF
TRBV6-5	.	TRBJ2-1	ASSYGPYNEQF
TRBV7-9	.	TRBJ2-5	ASSENSGGAWETQY
TRBV18	.	TRBJ2-7	ASSPRAGGSLEQY
TRBV4-1	once	TRBJ1-2	ASSQAGQGSVGYT
TRBV18	.	TRBJ1-2	ASSPGTGGENYGYT
TRBV19	.	TRBJ2-2	ASKGVRETGELF
TRBV4-1	few	TRBJ1-2	ASSHLDGYT
TRBV6-1	.	TRBJ2-2	ASSDPASGRALESTGELF
TRBV11-2	.	TRBJ2-7	ASSLGTSGPYEQY
TRBV6-2/TRBV6-3	.	TRBJ2-5	ASSTLLAGGETQY
TRBV6-5	.	TRBJ2-7	ASSYSQRGGYEQY
TRBV6-4	.	TRBJ1-2	ASTLPTGGSHYGYT
TRBV4-2	.	TRBJ2-1	ASSQETSGGAREQF
TRBV4-2	.	TRBJ2-3	ASSQDSSSAADTQY
TRBV7-5	.	TRBJ1-1	ASPGDVCRNTEAF
TRBV5-1	.	TRBJ1-6	ASSGRTGENSPLH
TRBV19	.	TRBJ2-7	ASSSQGTYEQY
TRBV29-1	.	TRBJ1-2	SVLQGSYGYT
TRBV29-1	few	TRBJ2-7	SVNQGQQYEQY
TRBV28	once	TRBJ1-5	ASSLPRGGGNQPQH
TRBV27	.	TRBJ2-5	ASSFNGVYQETQY
TRBV27	once	TRBJ2-7	ASSYAARGSYEQY
TRBV2	.	TRBJ2-5	ASSSGLGETQY
TRBV11-3	.	TRBJ1-1	ASSLGSPEAF
TRBV5-4	.	TRBJ1-5	ASSLGQGAGQPQH
TRBV11-2	.	TRBJ2-1	ASSQNPIAGGGGQKQF
TRBV6-1	.	TRBJ2-7	ASSEQAGEGEQY
TRBV10-3	.	TRBJ1-2	AIQGSGHGYT
TRBV25-1	once	TRBJ2-5	ASSEEGRGETQY
TRBV7-2	.	TRBJ2-7	ASSWTSGQNYEQY
TRBV9	.	TRBJ2-3	ASSVDNTDTQY
TRBV28	.	TRBJ2-7	ASSLSTGVSFEQY
TRBV6-6	once	TRBJ1-2	ASSYSGRAVVYT
TRBV27	once	TRBJ2-1	ASSSASGGAYNEQF
TRBV14	once	TRBJ2-3	ASSHGLATDTQY
TRBV12-3/TRBV12-4	.	TRBJ2-2	ASSFGDPGELF
TRBV4-3	.	TRBJ2-7	ASSQDTGIPYEQY
TRBV30	.	TRBJ1-2	ALRRLRDSYGYT
TRBV18	.	TRBJ1-1	ASSPFGGTGAGFVAF
TRBV28	.	TRBJ2-2	ASRTGGYTGELF
TRBV10-3	once	TRBJ2-5	AISERGDGIETQY
TRBV7-2	.	TRBJ1-2	ASSWDRTYGYT
TRBV6-1	.	TRBJ1-2	ASSDRGRGGYT
TRBV5-6	.	TRBJ1-2	ASRSGGGYT
TRBV28	.	TRBJ2-5	ASSLPATETQY
TRBV27	.	TRBJ1-1	ASSRSFKVNTEAF
TRBV3-1/TRBV3-2	few	TRBJ2-7	ASSSPGAGHEQY
TRBV7-9	.	TRBJ2-6	ASSQGQGPSGANVLT
TRBV7-2	few	TRBJ1-1	ASSPGGDTEAF